Listed below are T cell receptor beta chains from one sample, sequenced in a study of blood T cell repertoires in COVID-19. Only in-frame clones appear in the TCRdb table, and some are missing; sequencing was by immunoSEQ multiplex PCR. The table includes 200,000 to 250,000 clones, around 81% detected once. What was sequenced was peripheral blood. The receptors were sampled from a woman in her 70s with acute or convalescent COVID-19. Both conserved end residues are part of each CDR3. The order of the fields is J gene, D gene, clone size, V gene, CDR3 DNA, CDR3 protein. D genes are given only for firm matches. Size is omitted from some rows. Given values are once, few, many or a class for expanded clones.

J: TRBJ1-1; D: -; size: once; V: TRBV3-1/TRBV3-2; DNA: TGTGCCAGCAGCCAAGCTCCATCGACAGTGCTGGGTGAAGCTTTCTTT; CDR3: CASSQAPSTVLGEAFF
J: TRBJ2-3; D: TRBD2; size: few; V: TRBV29-1; DNA: TGCAGCGTTGTTCTAGCGGGAGAGGGTGATACGCAGTATTTT; CDR3: CSVVLAGEGDTQYF
J: TRBJ1-4; D: -; size: -; V: TRBV24-1; DNA: TGTGCCACCAGTGATTTTGGAAGGGGTCCACTTCAGAAAGAAAAACTGTTTTTT; CDR3: CATSDFGRGPLQKEKLFF
J: TRBJ2-1; D: TRBD2; size: -; V: TRBV6-5; DNA: TGTGCCAGCCGGACTAGCGGCTACAATGAGCAGTTCTTC; CDR3: CASRTSGYNEQFF
J: TRBJ2-1; D: -; size: -; V: TRBV15; DNA: TGTGCCACCAGCAGAGCCCCGGGGGACAGTCGCAACAATGAGCAGTTCTTC; CDR3: CATSRAPGDSRNNEQFF
J: TRBJ2-3; D: -; size: once; V: TRBV7-7; DNA: TGTGCTAGCAGCTTGGTTCCGGGACTCGCCACAGATACGCAGTATTTT; CDR3: CASSLVPGLATDTQYF
J: TRBJ2-4; D: TRBD2; size: -; V: TRBV27; DNA: TGTGCCAGCAGCACAGGGACTAGCGGAAACATTCAGTACTTC; CDR3: CASSTGTSGNIQYF
J: TRBJ2-6; D: -; size: -; V: TRBV19; DNA: TGTGCCAGTCGAGCTGGGGCCAACGTCCTGACTTTC; CDR3: CASRAGANVLTF
J: TRBJ1-4; D: -; size: -; V: TRBV28; DNA: TGTGCCAGCAAAATAACAGGATATAATGAAAAACTGTTTTTT; CDR3: CASKITGYNEKLFF
J: TRBJ2-1; D: -; size: -; V: TRBV29-1; DNA: TGCGGGGGGCGGGAGAGCTACAATGAGCAGTTCTTC; CDR3: CGGRESYNEQFF
J: TRBJ2-1; D: -; size: -; V: TRBV24-1; DNA: TGTGCCACCAGCGGCTCCTACAATGAGCAGTTCTTC; CDR3: CATSGSYNEQFF
J: TRBJ2-1; D: -; size: -; V: TRBV28; DNA: TGTGCCAGCAGACCGATCAGGGGAATGTCGTACAATGAGCAGTTCTTC; CDR3: CASRPIRGMSYNEQFF
J: TRBJ1-2; D: TRBD1; size: -; V: TRBV14; DNA: TGTGCCAGCAGCCAAGCCGACAGGGCCGGCGGCTACACCTTC; CDR3: CASSQADRAGGYTF
J: TRBJ2-5; D: -; size: -; V: TRBV28; DNA: TGTGCCAGCAGTTTAGGGCAGCTTATCGAAGAGACCCAGTACTTC; CDR3: CASSLGQLIEETQYF
J: TRBJ1-5; D: TRBD1; size: -; V: TRBV28; DNA: TGTGCCAGCAGTTTAGGAGTCGGGACAGGGGACAATCAGCCCCAGCATTTT; CDR3: CASSLGVGTGDNQPQHF
J: TRBJ1-4; D: TRBD1; size: -; V: TRBV5-1; DNA: TGCGCCAGCAGCTTGTCGGAGAGTGACAGGGGTAATGAAAAACTGTTTTTT; CDR3: CASSLSESDRGNEKLFF
J: TRBJ2-1; D: -; size: -; V: TRBV29-1; DNA: TGCAGCGTTATAAAAAATGAGCAGTTCTTC; CDR3: CSVIKNEQFF
J: TRBJ1-1; D: -; size: -; V: TRBV7-9; DNA: TGTGCCAGCAGCCCGGGACAAGACACTGAAGCTTTCTTT; CDR3: CASSPGQDTEAFF
J: TRBJ2-7; D: -; size: -; V: TRBV7-2; DNA: TGTGCCAGCAGCTTAGTCCGCAGCTACGAGCAGTACTTC; CDR3: CASSLVRSYEQYF
J: TRBJ2-5; D: -; size: -; V: TRBV7-9; DNA: TGTGCCAGCAGCTTAGTGGGGGGACTCCAAGAGACCCAGTACTTC; CDR3: CASSLVGGLQETQYF
J: TRBJ1-5; D: -; size: -; V: TRBV7-2; DNA: TGTGCCAGCAGCTATCAGGGAAGGAGTCAGCCCCAGCATTTT; CDR3: CASSYQGRSQPQHF
J: TRBJ1-3; D: TRBD1; size: once; V: TRBV11-2; DNA: TGTGCCAGCAGCTTCAGACAGGGCGGTGGAAACACCATATATTTT; CDR3: CASSFRQGGGNTIYF
J: TRBJ2-1; D: TRBD2; size: -; V: TRBV28; DNA: TGTGCCAGCAGCCTCGGGACTAGCGGGAGCTATGAGCAGTTCTTC; CDR3: CASSLGTSGSYEQFF
J: TRBJ2-3; D: -; size: -; V: TRBV7-9; DNA: TGTGCCAGCAGCCCTAGAGGAGGAGATACGCAGTATTTT; CDR3: CASSPRGGDTQYF
J: TRBJ1-5; D: -; size: once; V: TRBV30; DNA: TGTGCCTGGAGTCGCTCCCTGGGGTCGGGATTTTATAGCAATCAGCCCCAGCATTTT; CDR3: CAWSRSLGSGFYSNQPQHF
J: TRBJ2-3; D: TRBD2; size: -; V: TRBV28; DNA: TGTGCCAGCAGTCCGGCAGGCGGAGCGGGGCCAGATACGCAGTATTTT; CDR3: CASSPAGGAGPDTQYF
J: TRBJ2-1; D: -; size: -; V: TRBV6-1; DNA: TGTGCCAGCAGTGACCCGACAGGAGACAATGAGCAGTTCTTC; CDR3: CASSDPTGDNEQFF
J: TRBJ2-2; D: TRBD2; size: -; V: TRBV18; DNA: TGTGCCAGCTCCCTTACCGGACTAGCGGGAGAGAACACCGGGGAGCTGTTTTTT; CDR3: CASSLTGLAGENTGELFF
J: TRBJ2-7; D: -; size: few; V: TRBV12-5; DNA: TGTGCTAGTGGTTCGAGCTCCTACGAGCAGTACTTC; CDR3: CASGSSSYEQYF
J: TRBJ1-4; D: TRBD1; size: -; V: TRBV3-1/TRBV3-2; DNA: TGTGCCAGCAGCCCTGGGACAGGGTTCGGTTTTGAAAAACTGTTTTTT; CDR3: CASSPGTGFGFEKLFF
J: TRBJ2-1; D: -; size: many; V: TRBV20-1; DNA: TGCAGTGCTAGACTCGGCAATGAGCAGTTCTTC; CDR3: CSARLGNEQFF
J: TRBJ2-5; D: TRBD2; size: -; V: TRBV3-1/TRBV3-2; DNA: TGTGCCAGCAGCCAAGCTAGCGGGAGGTTAGGGGAGACCCAGTACTTC; CDR3: CASSQASGRLGETQYF